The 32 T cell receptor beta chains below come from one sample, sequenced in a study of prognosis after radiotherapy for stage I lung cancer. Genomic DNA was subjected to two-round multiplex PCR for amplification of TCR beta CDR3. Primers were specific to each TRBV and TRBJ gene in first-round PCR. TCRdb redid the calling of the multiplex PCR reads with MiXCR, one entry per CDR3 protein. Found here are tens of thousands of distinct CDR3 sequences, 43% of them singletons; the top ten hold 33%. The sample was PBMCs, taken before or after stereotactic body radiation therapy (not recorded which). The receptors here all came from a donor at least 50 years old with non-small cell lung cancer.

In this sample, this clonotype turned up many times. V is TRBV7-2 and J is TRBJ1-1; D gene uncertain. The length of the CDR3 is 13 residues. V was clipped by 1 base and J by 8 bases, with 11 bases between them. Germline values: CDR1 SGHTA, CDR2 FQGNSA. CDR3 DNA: TGTGCCAGCAGCTTAGACCCCGGGAAGGAAGCTTTCTTT. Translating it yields CASSLDPGKEAFF.

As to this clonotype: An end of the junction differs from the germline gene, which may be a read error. For the CDR3, the DNA is TGTGCCAGCAGTGAAAGTACAGTGAGATACGAGCATTACTTC. Translated: CASSESTVRYEHYF. The chain employs TRBV6-1 and TRBJ2-7; D not certain. Germline lookup yields CDR1 MNHNS and CDR2 SASEGT. The CDR3 is 14 residues long.

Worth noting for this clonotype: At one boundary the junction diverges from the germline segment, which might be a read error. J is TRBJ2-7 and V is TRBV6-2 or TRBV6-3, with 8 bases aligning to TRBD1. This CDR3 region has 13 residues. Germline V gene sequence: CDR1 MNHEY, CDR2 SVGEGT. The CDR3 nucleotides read TGTGTCAGCAGTCAGGGGGCAAGGGACGAGCATTACTTC. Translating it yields CVSSQGARDEHYF.

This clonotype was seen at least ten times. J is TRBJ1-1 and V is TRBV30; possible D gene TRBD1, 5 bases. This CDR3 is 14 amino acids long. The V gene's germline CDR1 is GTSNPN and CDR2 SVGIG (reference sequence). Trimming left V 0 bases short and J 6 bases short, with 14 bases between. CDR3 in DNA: TGTGCCTGGAGTGTACTGGGGGTATACGCTGAAGCTTTCTTT. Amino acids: CAWSVLGVYAEAFF.

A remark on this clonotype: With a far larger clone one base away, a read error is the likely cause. The CDR3 coding sequence is TGTGCCAGCAGTGAATCGGCAGGGGGCTCGGGCGAGCAGTACTTC. Its protein is CASSESAGGSGEQYF. The gene calls are TRBV6-2 or TRBV6-3 and TRBJ2-7; 8 bases map to TRBD1. The CDR3 has 15 amino acids. The junction had 12 bases not matched to a gene; V was cut back by 5 bases and J by 6 bases. Germline V gives CDR1 MNHEY, CDR2 SVGEGT.

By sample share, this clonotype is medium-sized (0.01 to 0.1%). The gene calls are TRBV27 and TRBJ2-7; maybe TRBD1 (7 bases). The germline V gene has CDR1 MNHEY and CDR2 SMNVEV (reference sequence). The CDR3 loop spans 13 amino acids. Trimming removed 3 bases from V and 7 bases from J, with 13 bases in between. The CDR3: CASSFLPGGEQYF. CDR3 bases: TGTGCCAGCAGTTTCCTTCCAGGGGGGGAGCAGTACTTC.

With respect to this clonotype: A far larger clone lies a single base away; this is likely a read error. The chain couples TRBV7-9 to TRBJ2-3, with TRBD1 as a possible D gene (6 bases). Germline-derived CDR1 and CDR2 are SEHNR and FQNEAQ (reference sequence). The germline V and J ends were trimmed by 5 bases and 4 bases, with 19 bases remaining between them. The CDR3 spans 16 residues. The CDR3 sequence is CASSQRSGVYSDTQYF. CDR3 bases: TGTGCCAGCAGCCAGCGGTCAGGGGTTTATTCAGATACGCAGTATTTT.

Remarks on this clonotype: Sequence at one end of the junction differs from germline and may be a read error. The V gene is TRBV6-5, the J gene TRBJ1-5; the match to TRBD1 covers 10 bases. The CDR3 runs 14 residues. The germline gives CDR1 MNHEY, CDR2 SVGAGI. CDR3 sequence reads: CATSLDRGSQPQHF. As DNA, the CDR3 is TGTGCCACCAGTTTGGACAGGGGGTCCCAGCCCCAGCATTTT.

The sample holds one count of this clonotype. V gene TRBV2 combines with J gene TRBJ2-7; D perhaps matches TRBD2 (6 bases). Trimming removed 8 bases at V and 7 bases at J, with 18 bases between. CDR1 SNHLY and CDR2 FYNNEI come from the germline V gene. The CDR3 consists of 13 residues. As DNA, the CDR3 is TGTGCCAGCGGTTTGCTAGCGATGCTGGAGCAGTACTTC. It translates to CASGLLAMLEQYF. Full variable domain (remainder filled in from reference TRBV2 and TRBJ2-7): EPEVTQTPSHQVTQMGQEVILRCVPISNHLYFYWYRQILGQKVEFLVSFYNNEISEKSEIFDDQFSVERPDGSNFTLKIRSTKLEDSAMYFCASGLLAMLEQYFGPGTRLTVT.

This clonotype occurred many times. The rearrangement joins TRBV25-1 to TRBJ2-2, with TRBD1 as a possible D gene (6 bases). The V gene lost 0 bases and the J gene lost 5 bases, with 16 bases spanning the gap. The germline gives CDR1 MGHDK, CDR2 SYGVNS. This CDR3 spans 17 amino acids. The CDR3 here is CASSEYFQIRGTGELFF. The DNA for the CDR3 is TGTGCCAGCAGTGAATATTTTCAAATCAGGGGAACCGGGGAGCTGTTTTTT.

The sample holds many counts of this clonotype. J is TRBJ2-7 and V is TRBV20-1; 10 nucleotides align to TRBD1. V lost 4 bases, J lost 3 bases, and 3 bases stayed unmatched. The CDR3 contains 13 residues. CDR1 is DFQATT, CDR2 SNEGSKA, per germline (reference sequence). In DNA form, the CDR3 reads TGCAGTGCTAATTGGGACAGGGGCTACGAGCAGTACTTC. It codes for CSANWDRGYEQYF.

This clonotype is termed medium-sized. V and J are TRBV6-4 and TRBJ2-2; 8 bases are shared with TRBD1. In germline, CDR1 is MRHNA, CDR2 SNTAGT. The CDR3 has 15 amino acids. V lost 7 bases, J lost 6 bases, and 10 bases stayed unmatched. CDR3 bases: TGTGCCAGCACCTTGACAGGGGCGGCCCCCGGGGAGCTGTTTTTT. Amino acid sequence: CASTLTGAAPGELFF.

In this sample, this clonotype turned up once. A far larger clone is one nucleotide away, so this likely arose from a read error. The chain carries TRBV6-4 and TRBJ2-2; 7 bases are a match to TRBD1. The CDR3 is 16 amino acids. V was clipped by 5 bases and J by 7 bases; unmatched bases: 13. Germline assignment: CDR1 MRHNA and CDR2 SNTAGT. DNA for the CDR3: TGTGCCAGCAGTAACCTCCCGGTACAGGGGAGCGGGGAGCTGTTTTTT. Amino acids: CASSNLPVQGSGELFF.

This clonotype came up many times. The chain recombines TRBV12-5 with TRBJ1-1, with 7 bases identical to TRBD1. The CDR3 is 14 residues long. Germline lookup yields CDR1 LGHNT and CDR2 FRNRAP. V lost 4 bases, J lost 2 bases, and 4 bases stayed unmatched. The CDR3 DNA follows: TGTGCTAGTGGTTGGGGACAGCTAAACACTGAAGCTTTCTTT. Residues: CASGWGQLNTEAFF.

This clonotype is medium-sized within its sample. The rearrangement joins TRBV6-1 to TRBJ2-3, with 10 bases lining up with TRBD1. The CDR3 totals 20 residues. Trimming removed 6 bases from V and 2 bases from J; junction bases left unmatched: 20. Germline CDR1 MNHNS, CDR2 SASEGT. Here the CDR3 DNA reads TGTGCCAGCAGGCCCGGGACAGGGGTCCTGCGGGGTATTTCCACAGATACGCAGTATTTT. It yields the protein CASRPGTGVLRGISTDTQYF.

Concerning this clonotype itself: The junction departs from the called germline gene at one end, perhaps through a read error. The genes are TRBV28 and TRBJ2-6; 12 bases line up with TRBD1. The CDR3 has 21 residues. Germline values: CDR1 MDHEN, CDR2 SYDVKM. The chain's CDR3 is CASSSFRDRGQNSSGAKVLTF. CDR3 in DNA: TGTGCCAGCAGTTCCTTCCGGGACAGGGGGCAAAATAGCTCTGGGGCCAAAGTCCTGACTTTC.

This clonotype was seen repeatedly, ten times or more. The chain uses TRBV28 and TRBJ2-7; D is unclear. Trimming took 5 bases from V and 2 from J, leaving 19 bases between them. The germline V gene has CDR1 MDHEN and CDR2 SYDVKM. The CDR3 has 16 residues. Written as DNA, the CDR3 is TGTGCCAGCAGTCCCCTGGGTGGGGTCCCTACCTACGAGCAGTACTTC. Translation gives CASSPLGGVPTYEQYF.

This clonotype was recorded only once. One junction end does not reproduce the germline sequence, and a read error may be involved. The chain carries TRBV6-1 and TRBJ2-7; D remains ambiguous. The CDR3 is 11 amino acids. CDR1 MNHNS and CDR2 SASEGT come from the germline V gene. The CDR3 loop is CASIWAYGQYF. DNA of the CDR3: TGTGCCAGCATATGGGCCTACGGGCAGTACTTC.

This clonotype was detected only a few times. The DNA for the CDR3 is TGTGCCAGCAGTTACTCGAAGGGACTCCAAAACGAGCAGTACTTC. This gives the protein CASSYSKGLQNEQYF. This chain links TRBV6-9 with TRBJ2-7, with D tentatively TRBD2 (6 bases). Germline V CDR1 and CDR2: MNHGY, SVAAGI. The CDR3 has 15 residues. Trimming shortened V by 3 bases and J by 5 bases, and 17 bases separated the two germline ends.

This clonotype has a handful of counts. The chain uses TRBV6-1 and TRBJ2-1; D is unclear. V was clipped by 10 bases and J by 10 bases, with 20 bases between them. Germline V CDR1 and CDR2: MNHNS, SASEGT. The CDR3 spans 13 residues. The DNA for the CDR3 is TGTGCCATCCAAAGGGCGCCCCTTATCGAGCAGTTCTTC. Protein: CAIQRAPLIEQFF.

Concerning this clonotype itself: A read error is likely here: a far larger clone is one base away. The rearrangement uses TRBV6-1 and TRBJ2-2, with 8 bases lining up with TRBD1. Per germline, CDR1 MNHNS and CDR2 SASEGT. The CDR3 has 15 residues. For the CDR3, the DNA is TGTGCCAGCAGTTCCTACAGGGGGAACACCTGGGAGCTGTTTTTT. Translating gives CASSSYRGNTWELFF.

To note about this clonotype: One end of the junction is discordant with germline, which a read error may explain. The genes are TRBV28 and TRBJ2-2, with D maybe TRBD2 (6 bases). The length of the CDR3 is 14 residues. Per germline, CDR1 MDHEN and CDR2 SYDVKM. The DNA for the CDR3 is TGTGCCACCTTTAGTGGGAGGAACACCTGGGAGCTGTTTTTT. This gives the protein CATFSGRNTWELFF.

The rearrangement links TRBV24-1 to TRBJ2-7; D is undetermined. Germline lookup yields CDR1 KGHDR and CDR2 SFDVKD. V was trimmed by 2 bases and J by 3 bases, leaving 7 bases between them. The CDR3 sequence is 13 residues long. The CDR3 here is CATSDWTDYEQYF. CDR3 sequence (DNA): TGTGCCACCAGTGATTGGACGGACTACGAGCAGTACTTC.

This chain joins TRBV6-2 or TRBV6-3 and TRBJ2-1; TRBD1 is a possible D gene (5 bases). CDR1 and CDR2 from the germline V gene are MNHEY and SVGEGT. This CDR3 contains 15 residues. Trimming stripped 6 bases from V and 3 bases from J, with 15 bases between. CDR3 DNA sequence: TGTGCCAGCAGCCCCAGGGTAGTCGGCTACAATGAGCAGTTCTTC. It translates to CASSPRVVGYNEQFF.

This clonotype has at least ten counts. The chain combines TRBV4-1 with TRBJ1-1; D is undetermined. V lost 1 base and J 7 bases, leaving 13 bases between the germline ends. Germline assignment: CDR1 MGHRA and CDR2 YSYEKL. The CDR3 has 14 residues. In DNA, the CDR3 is TGCGCCAGCAGCCAAGTCGACCTATCACGTGAAGCTTTCTTT. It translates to CASSQVDLSREAFF.

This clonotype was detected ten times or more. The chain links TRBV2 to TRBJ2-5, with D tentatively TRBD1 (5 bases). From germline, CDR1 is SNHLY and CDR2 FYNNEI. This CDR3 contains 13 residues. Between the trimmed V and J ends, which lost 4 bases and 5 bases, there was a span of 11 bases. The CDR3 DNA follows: TGTGCCAGCAGTGGGCAGGGATTCGAGACCCAGTACTTC. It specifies CASSGQGFETQYF.

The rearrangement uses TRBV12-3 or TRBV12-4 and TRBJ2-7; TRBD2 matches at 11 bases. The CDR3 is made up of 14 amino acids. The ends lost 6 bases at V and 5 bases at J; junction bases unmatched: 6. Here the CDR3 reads CASRVAGGLDEQYF. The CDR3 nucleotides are TGTGCCAGCAGGGTAGCGGGAGGGCTCGACGAGCAGTACTTC.

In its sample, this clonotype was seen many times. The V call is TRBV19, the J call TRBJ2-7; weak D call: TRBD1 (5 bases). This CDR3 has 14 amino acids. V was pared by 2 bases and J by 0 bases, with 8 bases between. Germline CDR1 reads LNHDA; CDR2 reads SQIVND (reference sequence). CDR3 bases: TGTGCCAGTAGTATAACGACAGACTCCTACGAGCAGTACTTC. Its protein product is CASSITTDSYEQYF.

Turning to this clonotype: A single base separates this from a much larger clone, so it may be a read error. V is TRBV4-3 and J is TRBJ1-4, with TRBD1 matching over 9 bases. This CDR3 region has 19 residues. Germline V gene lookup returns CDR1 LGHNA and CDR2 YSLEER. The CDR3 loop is CARSQEVSGQGKRNEKLFF. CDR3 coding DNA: TGCGCCAGAAGCCAAGAGGTCTCGGGACAGGGTAAGAGGAACGAAAAACTGTTTTTT.

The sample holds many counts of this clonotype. This CDR3 reads CASSLFLAAISYEQYF. In nucleotides, the CDR3 is TGCGCCAGCAGCTTGTTTCTCGCGGCGATCTCCTACGAGCAGTACTTC. The chain has TRBV5-1 and TRBJ2-7; D unclear. Germline assignment: CDR1 SGHRS and CDR2 YFSETQ. The V gene lost 1 base and the J gene lost 0 bases, with 14 bases spanning the gap. This CDR3 is built from 16 residues.

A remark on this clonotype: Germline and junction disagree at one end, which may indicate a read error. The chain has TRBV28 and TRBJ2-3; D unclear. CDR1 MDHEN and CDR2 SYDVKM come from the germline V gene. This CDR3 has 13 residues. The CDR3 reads CASSPPSTDTQYF. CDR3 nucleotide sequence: TGTGCCAGCAGTCCCCCTTCCACAGATACACAGTATTTT.

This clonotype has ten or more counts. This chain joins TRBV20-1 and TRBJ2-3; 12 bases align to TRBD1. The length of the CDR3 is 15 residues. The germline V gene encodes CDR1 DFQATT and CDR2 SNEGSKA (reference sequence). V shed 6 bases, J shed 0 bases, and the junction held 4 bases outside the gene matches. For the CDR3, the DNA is TGCAGTGCCCCGGGACAGGGGGCCAGCACAGATACGCAGTATTTT. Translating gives CSAPGQGASTDTQYF.